The 7 T cell receptor beta chains in this list originate from one sample, sequenced in a study of blood T cell repertoires in COVID-19. The protocol was immunoSEQ multiplex PCR, while the TCRdb copy is restricted to in-frame clones and leaves out a portion. The sample has 190,000 or so clones; about 85% are singletons. Material for sequencing was PBMCs or T cells enriched from blood (not recorded which). Receptor source: a man aged 35 to 55 who had recovered from COVID-19.

This rearrangement joins TRBV7-9 to TRBJ2-3, with TRBD2 as a possible D gene (6 bases). V was shortened by 6 bases and J by 4 bases, with 17 bases between the two germline ends. The CDR3 runs to 15 residues. Germline V CDR1 and CDR2: SEHNR, FQNEAQ (reference sequence). CDR3 protein: CASRPPTSSADTQYF. The CDR3 nucleotides read TGTGCCAGCAGACCACCGACTAGTTCGGCAGATACGCAGTATTTT.

This clone appeared a few times. The chain combines TRBV6-4 with TRBJ2-2, with D perhaps TRBD1 (7 bases). Germline assignment: CDR1 MRHNA and CDR2 SNTAGT. V lost 5 bases and J lost 8, with 18 bases in between. This CDR3 has 15 residues. DNA of the CDR3: TGTGCCAGCAGTCGGGACAGCGACGCGGGAGGGGAGCTGTTTTTT. It yields the protein CASSRDSDAGGELFF.

The chain carries TRBV4-1 and TRBJ2-5; the match to TRBD2 covers 8 bases. V gave up 1 base and J gave up 7 bases; unmatched junction bases: 8. The germline CDR1 and CDR2 sequences are MGHRA and YSYEKL. The CDR3 is 15 amino acids. The CDR3 DNA is TGCGCCAGCAGCCAAGTAGGTGGGACTAGGGGGACCCAGTACTTC. Protein: CASSQVGGTRGTQYF.

The chain couples TRBV7-2 to TRBJ1-1; 7 bases are shared with TRBD1. The CDR3 contains 14 residues. The V segment lost 1 base and the J segment 10 bases; nucleotides outside the gene matches: 9. Per the germline V gene, CDR1 is SGHTA and CDR2 is FQGNSA. The CDR3 is CASSLDIGTARAFF. The CDR3, as DNA: TGTGCCAGCAGCTTAGACATCGGGACAGCACGAGCTTTCTTT. Full variable domain (rest looked up from reference TRBV7-2 and TRBJ1-1): GAGVSQSPSNKVTEKGKDVELRCDPISGHTALYWYRQSLGQGLEFLIYFQGNSAPDKSGLPSDRFSAERTGGSVSTLTIQRTQQEDSAVYLCASSLDIGTARAFFGQGTRLTVV.

The J gene is TRBJ2-2, the V gene TRBV29-1; 14 nucleotides match TRBD2. The V segment lost 6 bases and the J segment 6 bases; nucleotides outside the gene matches: 9. Germline V gene data show CDR1 as SQVTM and CDR2 as ANQGSEA. The CDR3 contains 16 residues. CDR3 in DNA: TGCAGCGTAGTAACCGGGACTAGCGGGAGATCCGGGGAGCTGTTTTTT. As protein: CSVVTGTSGRSGELFF.

V usage is TRBV3-1 (or the pseudogene TRBV3-2) and J usage is TRBJ2-7, with a weak D call TRBD1 (6 bases). The germline gives CDR1 LGHDT, CDR2 YNNKEL (reference sequence). The CDR3 runs 15 residues. V dropped 0 bases and J dropped 5 bases, with 14 bases sitting between them. DNA of the CDR3: TGTGCCAGCAGCCAAGACGGGACATGGGCCGACGAGCAGTACTTC. Its protein product is CASSQDGTWADEQYF.

This chain joins TRBV5-1 and TRBJ1-1; possible D gene TRBD1, 5 bases. The V gene lost 1 base and the J gene lost 9 bases, with 16 bases spanning the gap. Per the germline V gene, CDR1 is SGHRS and CDR2 is YFSETQ. This CDR3 contains 14 residues. The CDR3 region is CASSLWAQGTKAFF. DNA for the CDR3: TGCGCCAGCAGCTTGTGGGCTCAGGGAACCAAAGCTTTCTTT. Variable domain in full (rest from reference TRBV5-1 and TRBJ1-1): KAGVTQTPRYLIKTRGQQVTLSCSPISGHRSVSWYQQTPGQGLQFLFEYFSETQRNKGNFPGRFSGRQFSNSRSEMNVSTLELGDSALYLCASSLWAQGTKAFFGQGTRLTVV.